The 31 T cell receptor beta chains given below trace back to one sample, sequenced in a study of blood T cell repertoires in COVID-19. Clones were read by immunoSEQ multiplex PCR, and TCRdb kept only the in-frame ones, dropping some. This table holds just over 250,000 clones, around 90% found once. Material: peripheral blood. The receptors come from a man in his sixties who had recovered from COVID-19.

The CDR3 DNA sequence: TGCAGTGCTAGTACTCTTCCCACTGAAGCTTTCTTT. This codes for CSASTLPTEAFF. The chain carries TRBV20-1 and TRBJ1-1; D not certain. In germline, CDR1 is DFQATT, CDR2 SNEGSKA (reference sequence). The V end was cut by 3 bases, the J end by 4 bases, with 9 bases between. CDR3 length: 12 residues.

CDR3 sequence reads: CASSLRTGPATDTQYF. The CDR3 DNA reads TGCGCCAGCAGCCTTCGGACAGGACCAGCGACAGATACGCAGTATTTT. The gene calls are TRBV4-1 and TRBJ2-3, with 7 bases that match TRBD1. Trimming cost V 4 bases and J 3 bases; bases outside gene matches: 10. This CDR3 has 16 amino acids. Germline loops: CDR1 MGHRA, CDR2 YSYEKL.

The V and J genes are TRBV6-5 and TRBJ2-3; possibly TRBD2 for D (5 bases). V dropped 0 bases and J dropped 3 bases, with 10 bases sitting between them. Germline CDR1 and CDR2: MNHEY and SVGAGI. The length of the CDR3 is 15 residues. This CDR3 reads CASSYSSSWTDTQYF. DNA for the CDR3: TGTGCCAGCAGTTACTCTTCTAGCTGGACAGATACGCAGTATTTT.

The V and J genes are TRBV4-2 and TRBJ2-1, with TRBD2 identical over 10 bases. V trimming: 0 bases; J trimming: 3 bases; junction bases outside the gene matches: 8. This CDR3 comprises 18 residues. The germline CDR1 and CDR2 sequences are LGHNA and YNFKEQ. DNA for the CDR3: TGTGCCAGCAGCCAAGAATCAGCGGGGGGGATATACTACAATGAGCAGTTCTTC. Translation: CASSQESAGGIYYNEQFF.

The chain carries TRBV20-1 and TRBJ1-3; D remains ambiguous. Germline values: CDR1 DFQATT, CDR2 SNEGSKA (reference sequence). This CDR3 spans 14 amino acids. Trimming removed 3 bases at V and 4 bases at J, with 13 bases between. CDR3 region: CSASLLVSGNTIYF. CDR3 DNA sequence: TGCAGTGCTAGTCTCTTGGTGAGCGGAAACACCATATATTTT.

This clone was detected only a few times. V and J are TRBV5-6 and TRBJ1-6, with TRBD1 matching 10 bases. V lost 5 bases, J lost 11 bases, and 13 bases stayed unmatched. CDR3 length equals 16 residues. Germline V gives CDR1 SGHDT, CDR2 YYEEEE. Here the CDR3 reads CASSSPGTGALAPLHF. As DNA, the CDR3 is TGTGCCAGCAGTTCCCCCGGGACAGGGGCCCTGGCACCCCTCCACTTT.

The chain is built from TRBV2 and TRBJ1-5; TRBD1 is a possible D gene (5 bases). CDR1 and CDR2 from the germline V gene are SNHLY and FYNNEI. V shed 4 bases and J shed 2 bases, with 12 bases lying between them. This CDR3 has 15 amino acids. CDR3 protein: CASSGTPVGNQPQHF. DNA for the CDR3: TGTGCCAGCAGTGGGACACCCGTAGGCAATCAGCCCCAGCATTTT. The whole variable domain, filled in from reference TRBV2 and TRBJ1-5, reads EPEVTQTPSHQVTQMGQEVILRCVPISNHLYFYWYRQILGQKVEFLVSFYNNEISEKSEIFDDQFSVERPDGSNFTLKIRSTKLEDSAMYFCASSGTPVGNQPQHFGDGTRLSIL.

This clone came up once. The genes are TRBV9 and TRBJ1-6; no clear D. The V end lost 4 bases, the J end lost 6 bases, and 17 bases lay between the germline ends. CDR3 length equals 16 residues. Germline V gives CDR1 SGDLS, CDR2 YYNGEE. The CDR3 is CASSRLGNGGNSPLHF. DNA of the CDR3: TGTGCCAGCAGCCGCCTCGGAAACGGCGGTAATTCACCCCTCCACTTT.

The count of this clone is one. The J gene is TRBJ2-1, the V gene TRBV5-4; 11 bases agree with TRBD2. The CDR3 sequence is 15 residues long. Germline V gene sequence: CDR1 SGHNT, CDR2 YYREEE (reference sequence). V dropped 4 bases and J dropped 7; count of bases not matched to a gene: 7. The CDR3 loop reads CASSGAGTSGNEQFF. For the CDR3, the DNA is TGTGCCAGCAGCGGGGCCGGGACTAGCGGTAATGAGCAGTTCTTC.

This chain links TRBV7-2 with TRBJ2-1; 12 positions agree with TRBD2. With V trimmed by 6 bases and J by 4 bases, 16 bases remained unmatched. The V gene's germline CDR1 is SGHTA and CDR2 FQGNSA. The CDR3 contains 19 residues. The CDR3 bases are TGTGCCAGCAGGAAATACGCCTCTAGCGGGGGGGCCCTTTACAATGAGCAGTTCTTC. Translating gives CASRKYASSGGALYNEQFF.

This clone was seen only once. The genes are TRBV10-3 and TRBJ2-5; D is possibly TRBD1 (5 bases). V shed 3 bases and J shed 2 bases, with 19 bases lying between them. The CDR3 contains 17 residues. Germline values: CDR1 ENHRY, CDR2 SYGVKD. In DNA form, the CDR3 reads TGTGCCATCAGTGAAGGGCAGGGTAAGGGGATACAAGAGACCCAGTACTTC. Encoded protein: CAISEGQGKGIQETQYF.

The gene calls are TRBV27 and TRBJ2-1; perhaps TRBD1 as D (7 bases). The length of the CDR3 is 17 residues. The V gene lost 4 bases and the J gene lost 5 bases, with 21 bases spanning the gap. Germline V gives CDR1 MNHEY, CDR2 SMNVEV (reference sequence). This CDR3 is CASSWDRLPEGNNEQFF. CDR3 DNA: TGTGCCAGCAGTTGGGACAGACTTCCGGAGGGTAACAATGAGCAGTTCTTC.

The chain has TRBV7-9 and TRBJ1-1; D possibly corresponds to TRBD1 (5 bases). Germline CDR1 is SEHNR and CDR2 is FQNEAQ (reference sequence). The CDR3 is 15 residues long. V shed 5 bases and J shed 7 bases, with 20 bases lying between them. CDR3 DNA: TGTGCCAGCAGCGCCCAGGGAAACCTCCTCATTGAAGCTTTCTTT. This translates into CASSAQGNLLIEAFF.

This chain links TRBV2 with TRBJ2-1; weak D call: TRBD2 (7 bases). Between the trimmed V and J ends, which lost 7 bases and 9 bases, there was a span of 16 bases. The germline V gene has CDR1 SNHLY and CDR2 FYNNEI. This CDR3 spans 13 amino acids. The CDR3 DNA is TGTGCCAGCACGGGGGGCCGAAGGGGTGAGCAGTTCTTC. This sequence encodes CASTGGRRGEQFF. The whole variable domain, remainder taken from reference TRBV2 and TRBJ2-1, is EPEVTQTPSHQVTQMGQEVILRCVPISNHLYFYWYRQILGQKVEFLVSFYNNEISEKSEIFDDQFSVERPDGSNFTLKIRSTKLEDSAMYFCASTGGRRGEQFFGPGTRLTVL.

The J gene is TRBJ1-2, the V gene TRBV27, with TRBD1 identical over 8 bases. CDR3 size: 17 residues. CDR1 is MNHEY and CDR2 is SMNVEV in the germline V gene (reference sequence). With V trimmed by 2 bases and J by 6 bases, 14 bases remained unmatched. The CDR3 loop reads CASSLGRTGTGAHGYTF. Here the CDR3 DNA reads TGTGCCAGCAGTTTAGGTAGGACCGGGACAGGAGCCCATGGCTACACCTTC.

This clone was seen once. Different DNA sequences within this sample yield the same CDR3. The V call is TRBV3-1 (or the pseudogene TRBV3-2), the J call TRBJ2-7; 11 bases line up with TRBD2. The CDR3 sequence is 16 residues long. V lost 0 bases, J lost 3 bases, and 4 bases stayed unmatched. Germline V gene data show CDR1 as LGHDT and CDR2 as YNNKEL (reference sequence). The CDR3 DNA is TGTGCCAGCAGCCAAGATGGTACTAGCGGGAGCTACGAGCAGTACTTC. Encoded protein: CASSQDGTSGSYEQYF.

The chain combines TRBV18 with TRBJ2-2, with D perhaps TRBD2 (6 bases). The germline V and J ends were trimmed by 8 bases and 0 bases, with 13 bases remaining between them. Germline CDR1 KGHSH, CDR2 LQKENI. The CDR3 covers 15 residues. In DNA form, the CDR3 reads TGTGCCAGCCGCCTCGGGACTTCGAACACCGGGGAGCTGTTTTTT. Amino acids: CASRLGTSNTGELFF.

The rearrangement uses TRBV5-1 and TRBJ2-6; 9 bases align to TRBD1. Germline V lookup: CDR1 SGHRS, CDR2 YFSETQ. Trimming at V came to 3 bases and at J to 2 bases, leaving 3 bases not matched to a gene. CDR3 length equals 16 residues. Written as DNA, the CDR3 is TGCGCCAGCAGCTGGGGGACAGGGCCTGGGGCCAACGTCCTGACTTTC. It yields the protein CASSWGTGPGANVLTF.

The genes are TRBV6-6 and TRBJ1-5; 8 bases fit TRBD1. CDR3 length: 15 residues. Germline V gene data show CDR1 as MNHNY and CDR2 as SVGAGI (reference sequence). V lost 6 bases to trimming and J lost 5 bases; unmatched junction nucleotides: 9. The CDR3 protein is CASSKDRGVYQPQHF. DNA for the CDR3: TGTGCCAGCAGCAAAGACAGGGGAGTATATCAGCCCCAGCATTTT.

The rearrangement links TRBV14 to TRBJ1-2, with a possible D match to TRBD1 (6 bases). CDR1 is SGHDN and CDR2 is FVKESK in the germline V gene. With 3 bases removed from V and 0 bases from J, the gap between germline ends came to 11 bases. CDR3 length: 15 amino acids. CDR3 nucleotide sequence: TGTGCCAGCAGCCAGGGGGCATATGCTAACTATGGCTACACCTTC. This gives the protein CASSQGAYANYGYTF.

The chain is built from TRBV5-4 and TRBJ1-3; no reliable D call. The CDR3 sequence is 17 residues long. Germline V gives CDR1 SGHNT, CDR2 YYREEE (reference sequence). Trimming removed 0 bases at V and 0 bases at J, with 13 bases between. The DNA for the CDR3 is TGTGCCAGCAGCTTGGGAGGACTTTCGAGCTCTGGAAACACCATATATTTT. Its translation is CASSLGGLSSSGNTIYF.

This clone was seen once. The V call is TRBV3-1 (or the pseudogene TRBV3-2), the J call TRBJ2-2, with 11 nucleotides matching TRBD2. The CDR3 covers 18 residues. V dropped 2 bases and J dropped 1; count of bases not matched to a gene: 6. Germline loops: CDR1 LGHDT, CDR2 YNNKEL (reference sequence). The CDR3 DNA is TGTGCCAGCAGCCAAACGGGACTAGCGGTACAGAACACCGGGGAGCTGTTTTTT. Its protein product is CASSQTGLAVQNTGELFF.

The V gene is TRBV18, the J gene TRBJ1-1; D might be TRBD1 (5 bases). Germline loops: CDR1 KGHSH, CDR2 LQKENI. V lost 2 bases to trimming and J lost 2 bases, with 9 bases between them. CDR3 size: 14 residues. In nucleotides, the CDR3 is TGTGCCAGCTCACCATTAACAGGAAACACTGAAGCTTTCTTT. It yields the protein CASSPLTGNTEAFF.

The count of this clone is one. The chain has TRBV5-6 and TRBJ2-5; 8 bases match TRBD1. The CDR3 consists of 15 residues. V lost 5 bases to trimming and J lost 2 bases; unmatched junction nucleotides: 8. Germline loops: CDR1 SGHDT, CDR2 YYEEEE. The CDR3 bases are TGTGCCAGCAGACCAGGACAGGGCCGACAAGAGACCCAGTACTTC. It translates to CASRPGQGRQETQYF.

The chain couples TRBV27 to TRBJ2-7; TRBD2 matches 12 bases. The CDR3 has 15 residues. V was clipped by 6 bases and J by 2 bases; unmatched bases: 5. The germline gives CDR1 MNHEY, CDR2 SMNVEV (reference sequence). This CDR3 reads CASRRTSGVTYEQYF. The CDR3 DNA sequence: TGTGCCAGCAGACGGACTAGCGGGGTGACCTACGAGCAGTACTTC.

The CDR3 region is CASRRISSGGGTGELFF. The DNA for the CDR3 is TGTGCCAGCAGGAGGATTTCTAGCGGGGGGGGAACCGGGGAGCTGTTTTTT. The rearrangement joins TRBV27 to TRBJ2-2; 12 bases agree with TRBD2. CDR1 is MNHEY, CDR2 SMNVEV, per germline (reference sequence). CDR3 length: 17 residues. V was pared by 6 bases and J by 5 bases, with 10 bases of the junction left unmatched.

With regard to this clone: Other DNA sequences in the same sample also yield this CDR3. The genes are TRBV19 and TRBJ2-5; a possible D gene is TRBD2 (6 bases). CDR3 length: 14 amino acids. Germline CDR1 and CDR2: LNHDA and SQIVND (reference sequence). Trimming left V 3 bases short and J 5 bases short, with 13 bases between. The CDR3 loop is CASSMGLGWETQYF. In DNA form, the CDR3 reads TGTGCCAGTAGTATGGGACTCGGCTGGGAGACCCAGTACTTC.

The V gene is TRBV7-2, the J gene TRBJ2-1; the match to TRBD2 covers 11 bases. The CDR3 runs to 17 residues. Looked up from germline, CDR1 is SGHTA and CDR2 is FQGNSA. Germline trimming cut 5 bases from V and 8 bases from J; bases unmatched to any gene: 14. CDR3 nucleotide sequence: TGTGCCAGCAGCAACACATCACCTAGCGGGGGGCGCGATGAGCAGTTCTTC. This gives the protein CASSNTSPSGGRDEQFF.

The chain couples TRBV5-1 to TRBJ1-4; maybe TRBD1 (5 bases). V dropped 4 bases and J dropped 10 bases, with 20 bases sitting between them. The CDR3 is made up of 15 amino acids. Germline V gene sequence: CDR1 SGHRS, CDR2 YFSETQ. This CDR3 is CASSGGLGTDAKLFF. CDR3 in DNA: TGCGCCAGCAGCGGCGGTTTAGGGACTGATGCAAAACTGTTTTTT.

This chain links TRBV10-1 with TRBJ2-7; no definite D call. CDR3 length equals 10 residues. Trimming took 5 bases from V and 5 from J, leaving 4 bases between them. CDR1 and CDR2 from the germline V gene are WNHNN and SYGVQD (reference sequence). This chain's CDR3 is CASSSDEQYF. The DNA for the CDR3 is TGCGCCAGCAGTTCTGACGAGCAGTACTTC.

The chain has TRBV9 and TRBJ2-1, with D possibly matching TRBD2 (7 bases). The CDR3 is 16 amino acids. Trimming left V 0 bases short and J 7 bases short, with 17 bases between. Germline V gene data show CDR1 as SGDLS and CDR2 as YYNGEE. CDR3 in amino acids: CASSVEGGGFKNEQFF. As DNA, the CDR3 is TGTGCCAGCAGCGTAGAGGGCGGGGGCTTTAAGAATGAGCAGTTCTTC.